These 14 T cell receptor beta chains share one sample of origin, sequenced in a study of cytomegalovirus exposure and HLA in healthy donors. A multiplex PCR was run with 60 Vbeta primers and 13 Jbeta primers. The table came from immunoSEQ multiplex PCR; TCRdb's copy has only in-frame clones and leaves some out. This sample has 60,000 to 70,000 clones, with 60% to 80% found just once. Sequenced: PBMCs. The receptor source for this set is a middle-aged man in good health and CMV-seropositive.

A single count supports this clone. The DNA of the CDR3 is TGTGCCAGCAGCTTGCGGTTTAACACTGAAGCTTTCTTT. This codes for CASSLRFNTEAFF. J is TRBJ1-1 and V is TRBV7-8; D unresolved. V lost 3 bases and J lost 2, with 7 bases in between. CDR1 and CDR2 (germline): SGHVS, FQNEAQ. The CDR3 contains 13 residues.

The sample holds a few counts of this clone. The CDR3 DNA reads TGTGCCAGCAGCTCGCAGGGGACCTTGGTCACAGATACGCAGTATTTT. Its protein is CASSSQGTLVTDTQYF. The chain joins TRBV5-8 to TRBJ2-3; tentatively, D is TRBD1 (6 bases). There are 16 residues in the CDR3. V shed 3 bases and J shed 2 bases, with 16 bases lying between them. Germline assignment: CDR1 SGHTS and CDR2 YDEGEE.

The chain combines TRBV10-3 with TRBJ2-5; 8 nucleotides line up with TRBD2. The CDR3 runs 14 residues. The germline gives CDR1 ENHRY, CDR2 SYGVKD. V trimming: 10 bases; J trimming: 2 bases; junction bases outside the gene matches: 9. The CDR3 nucleotides are TGTGCCACGCGTCGGGGGGGACCGCAAGAGACCCAGTACTTC. Protein product: CATRRGGPQETQYF.

The chain combines TRBV2 with TRBJ2-5, with 8 bases fitting TRBD1. Germline V CDR1 and CDR2: SNHLY, FYNNEI. The CDR3 spans 15 residues. V was pared by 4 bases and J by 5 bases, with 9 bases of the junction left unmatched. This CDR3 is CASSVDRTGSETQYF. As DNA, the CDR3 is TGTGCCAGCAGTGTTGATAGGACAGGGAGTGAGACCCAGTACTTC.

This clone came up a few times. Other DNA sequences in this sample translate to the same CDR3. The J gene is TRBJ1-1, the V gene TRBV18; weak D call: TRBD1 (6 bases). CDR1 KGHSH and CDR2 LQKENI come from the germline V gene. The ends were cut back, 6 bases at V and 1 base at J, with 12 bases in the middle. CDR3 length: 14 residues. Here the CDR3 DNA reads TGTGCCAGCTCGCCAGGGGCCACGAACACTGAAGCTTTCTTT. This encodes CASSPGATNTEAFF.

V is TRBV7-8 and J is TRBJ2-1, with D perhaps matching TRBD2 (6 bases). Trimming pared 0 bases from V and 4 bases from J, leaving 13 bases between. The CDR3 is made up of 16 amino acids. CDR1 SGHVS and CDR2 FQNEAQ come from the germline V gene. CDR3 coding DNA: TGTGCCAGCAGCTTAGCTCGGGACTTTATTTACAATGAGCAGTTCTTC. This gives the protein CASSLARDFIYNEQFF.

The V and J genes are TRBV6-6 and TRBJ2-7; 10 bases align to TRBD2. V lost 6 bases and J lost 0; bases outside the gene matches: 8. This CDR3 is built from 16 residues. Germline assignment: CDR1 MNHNY and CDR2 SVGAGI (reference sequence). CDR3: CASRGLLAGSSYEQYF. The DNA of the CDR3 is TGTGCCAGCAGAGGTTTACTAGCGGGAAGCTCCTACGAGCAGTACTTC.

This clone is a singleton in its sample. The chain recombines TRBV4-2 with TRBJ1-2; D is uncertain. Germline V gene data show CDR1 as LGHNA and CDR2 as YNFKEQ. V was clipped by 5 bases and J by 4 bases, with 11 bases between them. This CDR3 comprises 13 residues. The CDR3 reads CASSSEGTYGYTF. CDR3 sequence (DNA): TGTGCCAGCAGCTCAGAGGGTACCTATGGCTACACCTTC.

The genes are TRBV9 and TRBJ2-3; the D gene is possibly TRBD2 (6 bases). The V end was cut by 3 bases, the J end by 0 bases, with 14 bases between. There are 16 residues in the CDR3. Germline V gives CDR1 SGDLS, CDR2 YYNGEE. CDR3: CASSGGGGRSTDTQYF. In DNA form, the CDR3 reads TGTGCCAGCAGCGGGGGAGGCGGACGTAGCACAGATACGCAGTATTTT.

The chain links TRBV9 to TRBJ2-1; D is possibly TRBD1 (5 bases). Between the trimmed V and J ends, which lost 0 bases and 6 bases, there was a span of 13 bases. The CDR3 has 15 residues. Germline V gene sequence: CDR1 SGDLS, CDR2 YYNGEE. CDR3 sequence (DNA): TGTGCCAGCAGCGTAGTAGGGGTATTGGGCAATGAGCAGTTCTTC. This encodes CASSVVGVLGNEQFF.

This clone has only a few counts. The chain recombines TRBV5-1 with TRBJ1-1; D is possibly TRBD1 (6 bases). From germline, CDR1 is SGHRS and CDR2 YFSETQ. V shed 4 bases and J shed 1 base, with 17 bases lying between them. The CDR3 runs 16 residues. The CDR3 is CASSPGGGQANTEAFF. The CDR3 bases are TGCGCCAGCAGCCCCGGGGGGGGGCAGGCGAACACTGAAGCTTTCTTT.

The chain uses TRBV6-5 and TRBJ1-1, with D possibly matching TRBD1 (6 bases). V was trimmed by 5 bases and J by 1 base, leaving 11 bases between them. Germline V gene lookup returns CDR1 MNHEY and CDR2 SVGAGI. The CDR3 spans 14 residues. DNA of the CDR3: TGTGCCAGCAGTAACGGGGGGCGGAACACTGAAGCTTTCTTT. It codes for CASSNGGRNTEAFF.

This clone was counted once. The chain employs TRBV4-3 and TRBJ2-5; 8 bases are shared with TRBD1. Germline V gene lookup returns CDR1 LGHNA and CDR2 YSLEER. Trimming removed 0 bases from V and 4 bases from J; junction bases left unmatched: 10. The CDR3 totals 17 residues. CDR3 sequence (DNA): TGCGCCAGCAGCCAAGAGACAGGGGTGCGGGACGCAGAGACCCAGTACTTC. Translated: CASSQETGVRDAETQYF.

The chain carries TRBV4-2 and TRBJ2-5, with TRBD2 matching over 12 bases. The germline gives CDR1 LGHNA, CDR2 YNFKEQ. J gave up 2 bases and V 4 bases, and 5 bases lay outside the gene matches. The CDR3 covers 16 residues. The CDR3 reads CASSPSGGALQETQYF. DNA for the CDR3: TGTGCCAGCAGCCCTAGCGGGGGGGCTTTGCAAGAGACCCAGTACTTC.